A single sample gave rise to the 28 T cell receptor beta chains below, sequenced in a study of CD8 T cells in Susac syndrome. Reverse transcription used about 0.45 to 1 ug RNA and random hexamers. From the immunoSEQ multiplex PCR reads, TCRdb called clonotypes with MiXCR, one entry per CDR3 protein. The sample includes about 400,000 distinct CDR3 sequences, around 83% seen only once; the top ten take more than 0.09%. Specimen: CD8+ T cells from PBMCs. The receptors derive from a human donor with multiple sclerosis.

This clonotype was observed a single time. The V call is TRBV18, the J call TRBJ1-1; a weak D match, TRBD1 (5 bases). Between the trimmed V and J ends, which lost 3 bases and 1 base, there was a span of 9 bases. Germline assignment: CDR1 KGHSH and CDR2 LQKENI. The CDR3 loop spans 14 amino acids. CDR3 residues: CASSPSGENTEAFF. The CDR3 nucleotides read TGTGCCAGCTCACCGTCGGGGGAGAACACTGAAGCTTTCTTT.

The CDR3 reads CASSYLAGGSTDTQYF. The CDR3 DNA follows: TGTGCCAGCAGCTACCTAGCGGGAGGGAGCACAGATACGCAGTATTTT. The V call is TRBV7-3, the J call TRBJ2-3, with 12 nucleotides matching TRBD2. The germline V gene encodes CDR1 SGHTA and CDR2 FQGTGA. Trimming removed 4 bases from V and 0 bases from J; junction bases left unmatched: 2. This CDR3 spans 16 amino acids.

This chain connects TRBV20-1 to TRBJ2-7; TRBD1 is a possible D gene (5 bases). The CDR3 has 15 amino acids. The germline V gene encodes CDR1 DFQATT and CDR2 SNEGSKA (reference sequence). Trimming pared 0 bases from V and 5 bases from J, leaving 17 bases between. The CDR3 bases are TGCAGTGCTAGAGACCCCACCAGGGCGCTCAACGAGCAGTACTTC. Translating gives CSARDPTRALNEQYF.

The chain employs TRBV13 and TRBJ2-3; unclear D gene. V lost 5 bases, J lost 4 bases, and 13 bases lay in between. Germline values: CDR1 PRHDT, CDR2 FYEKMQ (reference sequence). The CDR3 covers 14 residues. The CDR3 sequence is CASSTKVYADTQYF. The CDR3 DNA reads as TGTGCCAGCAGCACAAAGGTCTATGCAGATACGCAGTATTTT.

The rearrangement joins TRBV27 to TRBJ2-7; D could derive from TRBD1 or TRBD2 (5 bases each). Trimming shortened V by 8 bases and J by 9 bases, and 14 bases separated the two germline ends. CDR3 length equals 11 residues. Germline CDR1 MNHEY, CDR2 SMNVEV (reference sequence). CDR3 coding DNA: TGTGCCAGCTCCTGGGGGTCCGGGCAGTACTTC. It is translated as CASSWGSGQYF.

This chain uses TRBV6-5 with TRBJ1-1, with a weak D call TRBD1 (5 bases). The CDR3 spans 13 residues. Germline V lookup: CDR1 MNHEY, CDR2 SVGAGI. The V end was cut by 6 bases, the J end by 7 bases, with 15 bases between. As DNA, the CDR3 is TGTGCCAGCAGCCCCTCGGGGGGGTTTGAAGCTTTCTTT. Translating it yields CASSPSGGFEAFF.

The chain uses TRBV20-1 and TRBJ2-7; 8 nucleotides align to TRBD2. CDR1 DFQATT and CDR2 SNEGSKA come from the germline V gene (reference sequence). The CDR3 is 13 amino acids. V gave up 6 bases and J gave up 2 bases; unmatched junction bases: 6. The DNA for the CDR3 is TGCAGTGCCAAACCGGGGGGGGCCTACGAGCAGTACTTC. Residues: CSAKPGGAYEQYF.

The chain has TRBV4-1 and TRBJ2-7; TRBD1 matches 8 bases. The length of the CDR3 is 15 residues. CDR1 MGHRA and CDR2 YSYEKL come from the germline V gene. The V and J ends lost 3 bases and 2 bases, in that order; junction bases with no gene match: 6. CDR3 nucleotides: TGCGCCAGCAGCCAGCTGAGGACAGGGCCCTACGAGCAGTACTTC. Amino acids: CASSQLRTGPYEQYF.

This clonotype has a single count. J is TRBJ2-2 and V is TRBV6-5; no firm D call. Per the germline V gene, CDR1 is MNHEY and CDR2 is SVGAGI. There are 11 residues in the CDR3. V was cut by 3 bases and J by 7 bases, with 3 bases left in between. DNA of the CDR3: TGTGCCAGCAGTTATGGCGGGGAGCTGTTTTTT. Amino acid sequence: CASSYGGELFF.

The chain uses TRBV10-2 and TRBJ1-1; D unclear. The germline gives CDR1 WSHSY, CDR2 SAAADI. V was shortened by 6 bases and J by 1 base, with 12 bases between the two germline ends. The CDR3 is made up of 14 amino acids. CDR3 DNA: TGCGCCAGCAGACCTCAGGCCGGGAACACTGAAGCTTTCTTT. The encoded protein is CASRPQAGNTEAFF.

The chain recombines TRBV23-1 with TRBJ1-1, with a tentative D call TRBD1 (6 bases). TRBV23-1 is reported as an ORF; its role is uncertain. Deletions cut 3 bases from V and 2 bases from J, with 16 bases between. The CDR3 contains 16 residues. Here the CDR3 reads CASSHLRQDPNTEAFF. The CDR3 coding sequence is TGCGCCAGCAGTCATCTCAGACAGGACCCAAACACTGAAGCTTTCTTT.

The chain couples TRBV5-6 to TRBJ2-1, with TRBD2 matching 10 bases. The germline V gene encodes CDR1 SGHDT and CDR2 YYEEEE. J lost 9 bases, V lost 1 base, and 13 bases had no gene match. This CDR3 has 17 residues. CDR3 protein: CASSLLVNLAGVTEQFF. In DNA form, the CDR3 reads TGTGCCAGCAGCTTGTTAGTTAACCTAGCGGGAGTCACTGAGCAGTTCTTC.

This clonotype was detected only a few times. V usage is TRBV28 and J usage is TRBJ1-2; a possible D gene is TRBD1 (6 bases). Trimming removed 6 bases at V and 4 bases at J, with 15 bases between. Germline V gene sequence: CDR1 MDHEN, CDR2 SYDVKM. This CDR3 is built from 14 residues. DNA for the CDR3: TGTGCCAGCAGCCAGGAAGACAGGATCTATGGCTACACCTTC. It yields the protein CASSQEDRIYGYTF.

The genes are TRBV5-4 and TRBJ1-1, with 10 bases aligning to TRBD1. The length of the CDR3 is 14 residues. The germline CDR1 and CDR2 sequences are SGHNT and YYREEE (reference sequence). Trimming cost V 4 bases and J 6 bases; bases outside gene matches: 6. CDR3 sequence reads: CASSAGTGDPEAFF. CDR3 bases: TGTGCCAGCAGCGCCGGGACAGGGGACCCTGAAGCTTTCTTT.

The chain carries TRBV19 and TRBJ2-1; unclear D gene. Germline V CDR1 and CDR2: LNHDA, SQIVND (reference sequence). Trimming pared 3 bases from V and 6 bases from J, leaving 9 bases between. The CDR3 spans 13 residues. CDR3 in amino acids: CASSIPPFNEQFF. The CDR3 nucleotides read TGTGCCAGTAGTATCCCCCCCTTCAATGAGCAGTTCTTC.

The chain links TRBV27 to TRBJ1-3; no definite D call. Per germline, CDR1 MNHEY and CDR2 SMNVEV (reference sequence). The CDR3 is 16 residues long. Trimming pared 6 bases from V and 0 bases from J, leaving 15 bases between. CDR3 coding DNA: TGTGCCAGCAGCGATACGTCAGTCAGCTCTGGAAACACCATATATTTT. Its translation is CASSDTSVSSGNTIYF.

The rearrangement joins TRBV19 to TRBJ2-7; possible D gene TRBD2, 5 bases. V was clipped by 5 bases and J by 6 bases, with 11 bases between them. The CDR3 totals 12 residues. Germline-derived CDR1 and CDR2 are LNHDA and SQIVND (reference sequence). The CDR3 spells CASSSRAGEQYF. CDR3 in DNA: TGTGCCAGTAGTTCCCGGGCGGGCGAGCAGTACTTC.

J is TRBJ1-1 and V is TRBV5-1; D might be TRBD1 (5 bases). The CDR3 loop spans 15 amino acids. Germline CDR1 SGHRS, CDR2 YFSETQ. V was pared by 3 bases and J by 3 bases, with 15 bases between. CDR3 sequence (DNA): TGCGCCAGCAGCTGGGGGAAAGGGTGGGACACTGAAGCTTTCTTT. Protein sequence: CASSWGKGWDTEAFF.

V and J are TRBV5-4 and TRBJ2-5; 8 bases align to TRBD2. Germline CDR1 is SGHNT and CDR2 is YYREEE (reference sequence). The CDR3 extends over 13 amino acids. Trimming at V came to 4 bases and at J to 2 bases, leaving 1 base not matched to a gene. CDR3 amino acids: CASSQRGQETQYF. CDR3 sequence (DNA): TGTGCCAGCAGCCAGCGGGGGCAAGAGACCCAGTACTTC.

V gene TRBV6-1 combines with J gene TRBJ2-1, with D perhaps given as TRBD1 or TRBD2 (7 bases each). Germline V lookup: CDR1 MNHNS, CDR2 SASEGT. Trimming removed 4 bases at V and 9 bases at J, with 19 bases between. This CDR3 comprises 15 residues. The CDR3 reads CASSGLWGGGREQFF. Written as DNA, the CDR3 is TGTGCCAGCAGTGGGCTTTGGGGAGGGGGCCGTGAGCAGTTCTTC.

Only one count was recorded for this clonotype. CDR3 loop: CASTNPERHPNTEAFF. The CDR3 bases are TGTGCCAGCACCAATCCCGAGAGACACCCGAACACTGAAGCTTTCTTT. V is TRBV6-1 and J is TRBJ1-1; no clear D gene. This CDR3 region has 16 residues. The V gene lost 7 bases and the J gene lost 1 base, with 19 bases spanning the gap. Germline CDR1 MNHNS, CDR2 SASEGT.

CDR3 in DNA: TGTGCCAGCAGCTTGTGGACAGGGAACACCGGGGAGCTGTTTTTT. This sequence encodes CASSLWTGNTGELFF. This rearrangement joins TRBV5-5 to TRBJ2-2; 7 bases match TRBD1. This CDR3 spans 15 amino acids. The V gene's germline CDR1 is SGHKS and CDR2 YYEKEE (reference sequence). The trim removed 1 base at V and 1 base at J, leaving 1 base unmatched.

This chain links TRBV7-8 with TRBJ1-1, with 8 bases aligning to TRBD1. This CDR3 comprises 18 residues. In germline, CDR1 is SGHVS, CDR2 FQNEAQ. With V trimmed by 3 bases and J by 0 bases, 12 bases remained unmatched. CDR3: CASSLHAGGTGMNTEAFF. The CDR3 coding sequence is TGTGCCAGCAGCTTGCACGCAGGGGGCACAGGGATGAACACTGAAGCTTTCTTT.

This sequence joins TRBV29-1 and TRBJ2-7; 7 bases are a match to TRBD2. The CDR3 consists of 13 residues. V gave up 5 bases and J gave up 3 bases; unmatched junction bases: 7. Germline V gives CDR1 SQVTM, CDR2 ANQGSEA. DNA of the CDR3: TGCAGCGTTTACGGGGGGAAAAACTACGAGCAGTACTTC. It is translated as CSVYGGKNYEQYF.

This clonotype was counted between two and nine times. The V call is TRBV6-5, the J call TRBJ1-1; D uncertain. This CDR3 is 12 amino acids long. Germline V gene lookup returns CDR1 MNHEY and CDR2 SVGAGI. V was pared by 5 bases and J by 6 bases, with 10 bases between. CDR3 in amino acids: CASSTNSPEAFF. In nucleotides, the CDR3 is TGTGCCAGCAGTACTAACAGTCCTGAAGCTTTCTTT.

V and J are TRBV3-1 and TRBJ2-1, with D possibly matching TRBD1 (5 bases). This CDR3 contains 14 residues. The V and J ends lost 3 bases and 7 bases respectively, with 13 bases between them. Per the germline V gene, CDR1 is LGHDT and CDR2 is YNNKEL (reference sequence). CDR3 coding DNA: TGTGCCAGCAGCCAGTACAACAGGCTAAATGAGCAGTTCTTC. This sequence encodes CASSQYNRLNEQFF.

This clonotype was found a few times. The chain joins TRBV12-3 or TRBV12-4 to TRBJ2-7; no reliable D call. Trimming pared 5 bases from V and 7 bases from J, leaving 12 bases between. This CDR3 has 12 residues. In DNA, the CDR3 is TGTGCCAGCAGTCCCTCCACCAGAGAGCAGTACTTC. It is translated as CASSPSTREQYF.

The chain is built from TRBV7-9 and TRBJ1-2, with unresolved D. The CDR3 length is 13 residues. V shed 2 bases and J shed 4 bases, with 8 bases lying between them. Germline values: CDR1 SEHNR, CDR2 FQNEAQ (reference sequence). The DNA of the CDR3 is TGTGCCAGCAGCTTATCCGTTGGCTATGGCTACACCTTC. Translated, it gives CASSLSVGYGYTF.